These 4 T cell receptor beta chains originate from one sample sequenced in a study of T cell changes during pregnancy in multiple sclerosis. Some clones are missing from TCRdb's copy, which holds only in-frame ones; the method was immunoSEQ multiplex PCR. The sample has 75,000 to 95,000 clones, less than 95% seen once. The source material was peripheral blood, sampled before pregnancy. Source of these receptors: a female donor with multiple sclerosis, enrolled in a pregnancy study.

A single count supports this clone. This sequence joins TRBV7-3 and TRBJ1-3; D is unresolved. CDR3 length: 13 amino acids. The ends were cut back, 6 bases at V and 3 bases at J, with 9 bases in the middle. Germline values: CDR1 SGHTA, CDR2 FQGTGA. Here the CDR3 DNA reads TGTGCCAGCAGTGACCGACTTGGAAACACCATATATTTT. Protein product: CASSDRLGNTIYF.

V gene TRBV14 combines with J gene TRBJ1-1, with 7 bases matching TRBD1. This CDR3 has 15 residues. CDR1 and CDR2 from the germline V gene are SGHDN and FVKESK. Trimming removed 2 bases from V and 5 bases from J; junction bases left unmatched: 8. In DNA form, the CDR3 reads TGTGCCAGCAGCCAATTCATAGACAGGGCTACTGAAGCTTTCTTT. Residues: CASSQFIDRATEAFF.

This chain joins TRBV19 and TRBJ1-5; tentatively, D is TRBD1 (6 bases). The CDR3 has 18 amino acids. CDR1 LNHDA and CDR2 SQIVND come from the germline V gene (reference sequence). The ends were cut back, 0 bases at V and 6 bases at J, with 21 bases in the middle. The chain's CDR3 is CASSIEGSGGAWGQPQHF. The CDR3 nucleotides read TGTGCCAGTAGTATAGAGGGTTCGGGGGGCGCTTGGGGTCAGCCCCAGCATTTT.

This clone was seen a single time. DNA of the CDR3: TGTGCCACCAGCAGAGTAAAAGATACGCAGTATTTT. It encodes CATSRVKDTQYF. The gene calls are TRBV15 and TRBJ2-3; D gene ambiguous. Trimming pared 1 base from V and 5 bases from J, leaving 4 bases between. The CDR3 covers 12 residues. Germline CDR1 reads LNHNV; CDR2 reads YYDKDF (reference sequence).